One T cell receptor (beta chain) is described in this entry. The antigen is undetermined. PCR amplification relied on 60 Vbeta primers (plus 13 Jbeta primers). TCRdb's copy holds only in-frame clones and misses some; the assay was immunoSEQ multiplex PCR. Among about 91,000 clones listed, roughly 86% were seen once. The data stem from a study of cytomegalovirus exposure and HLA in healthy donors. Whole-study context: In terms of ancestry, the Caucasian-associated cluster contained roughly four fifths of the roughly 400 genotyped donors. Study-level results: Among CMV-associated TCR beta chains, most appeared HLA-restricted in a later analysis. A later analysis appeared to link common viral pathogens to several of the most significant clusters.

The CDR3 has 15 residues. The germline V gene has CDR1 SGHRS and CDR2 YFSETQ. V lost 0 bases to trimming and J lost 1 base, with 10 bases between them. The chain carries TRBV5-1 and TRBJ1-1; D ambiguous. This receptor was identified in a young man in good health and CMV-seropositive. The sample was PBMCs. DNA for the CDR3: TGCGCCAGCAGCTTGGTGGGAGCAGGGAACACTGAAGCTTTCTTT. It is translated as CASSLVGAGNTEAFF.